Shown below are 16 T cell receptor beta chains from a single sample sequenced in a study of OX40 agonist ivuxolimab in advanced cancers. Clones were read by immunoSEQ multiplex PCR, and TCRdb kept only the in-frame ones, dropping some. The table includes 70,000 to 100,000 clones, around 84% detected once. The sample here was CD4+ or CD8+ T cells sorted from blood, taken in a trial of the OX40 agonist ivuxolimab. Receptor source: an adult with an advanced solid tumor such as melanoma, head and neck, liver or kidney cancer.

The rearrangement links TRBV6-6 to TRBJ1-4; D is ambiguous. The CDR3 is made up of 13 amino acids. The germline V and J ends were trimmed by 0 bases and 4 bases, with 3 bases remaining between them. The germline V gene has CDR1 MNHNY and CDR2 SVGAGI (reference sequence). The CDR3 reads CASSYSNNEKLFF. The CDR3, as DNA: TGTGCCAGCAGTTACTCGAATAATGAAAAACTGTTTTTT.

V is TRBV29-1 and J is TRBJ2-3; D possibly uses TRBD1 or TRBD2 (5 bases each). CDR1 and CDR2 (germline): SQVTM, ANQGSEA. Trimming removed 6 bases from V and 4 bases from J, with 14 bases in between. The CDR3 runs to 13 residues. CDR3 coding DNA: TGCAGCGTAATTTGGTGGGGACCAGATACGCAGTATTTT. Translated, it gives CSVIWWGPDTQYF.

CDR3 DNA sequence: TGTGCCAGCAGCTGGGGACAGGGGCGTTTGCCCCAGCATTTT. Its protein is CASSWGQGRLPQHF. J is TRBJ1-5 and V is TRBV7-2; TRBD1 aligns across 10 bases. Germline CDR1 reads SGHTA; CDR2 reads FQGNSA. The trim removed 4 bases at V and 9 bases at J, leaving 6 bases unmatched. This CDR3 is 14 amino acids long.

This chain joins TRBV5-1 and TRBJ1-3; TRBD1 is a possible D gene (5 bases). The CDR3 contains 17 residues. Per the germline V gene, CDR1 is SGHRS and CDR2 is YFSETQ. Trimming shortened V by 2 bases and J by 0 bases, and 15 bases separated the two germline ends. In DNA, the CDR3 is TGCGCCAGCAGCTTTCTATCACAGGCCGCCTCTGGAAACACCATATATTTT. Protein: CASSFLSQAASGNTIYF.

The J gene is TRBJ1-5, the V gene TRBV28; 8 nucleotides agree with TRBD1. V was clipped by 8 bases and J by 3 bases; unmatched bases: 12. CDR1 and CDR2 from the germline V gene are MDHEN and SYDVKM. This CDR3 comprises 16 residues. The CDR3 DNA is TGTGCCAGCCAAGGGGCAGGGGGCGGCCTCAATCAGCCCCAGCATTTT. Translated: CASQGAGGGLNQPQHF.

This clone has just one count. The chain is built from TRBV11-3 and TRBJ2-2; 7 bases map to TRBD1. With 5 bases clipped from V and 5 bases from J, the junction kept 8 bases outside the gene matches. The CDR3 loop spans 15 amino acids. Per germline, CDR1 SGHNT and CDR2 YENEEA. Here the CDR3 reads CASSQRQGMTGELFF. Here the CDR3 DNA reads TGTGCCAGCAGCCAACGACAGGGAATGACCGGGGAGCTGTTTTTT.

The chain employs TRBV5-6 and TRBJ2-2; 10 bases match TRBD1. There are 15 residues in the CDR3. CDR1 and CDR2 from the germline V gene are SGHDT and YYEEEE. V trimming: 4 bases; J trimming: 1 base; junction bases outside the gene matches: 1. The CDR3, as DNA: TGTGCCAGCAGCAGGGACAGGGGGAACACCGGGGAGCTGTTTTTT. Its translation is CASSRDRGNTGELFF.

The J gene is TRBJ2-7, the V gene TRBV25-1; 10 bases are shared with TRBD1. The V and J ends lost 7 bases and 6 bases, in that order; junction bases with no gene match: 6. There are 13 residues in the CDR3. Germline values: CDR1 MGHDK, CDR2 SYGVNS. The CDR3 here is CASNPDRGVEQYF. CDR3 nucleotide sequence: TGTGCCAGCAATCCGGACAGGGGGGTCGAGCAGTACTTC.

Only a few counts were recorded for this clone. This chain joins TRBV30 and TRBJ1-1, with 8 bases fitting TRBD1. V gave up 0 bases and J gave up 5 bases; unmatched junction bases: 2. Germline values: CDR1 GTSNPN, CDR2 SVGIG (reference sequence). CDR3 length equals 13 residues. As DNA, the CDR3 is TGTGCCTGGAGTGTAACAGGGGGAACTGAAGCTTTCTTT. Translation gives CAWSVTGGTEAFF.

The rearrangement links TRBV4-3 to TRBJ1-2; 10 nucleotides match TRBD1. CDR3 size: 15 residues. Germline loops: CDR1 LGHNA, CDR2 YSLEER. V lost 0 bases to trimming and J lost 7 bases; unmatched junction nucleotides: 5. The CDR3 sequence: CASSQDRDRGRGYTF. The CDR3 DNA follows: TGCGCCAGCAGCCAAGATCGGGACAGGGGTCGTGGCTACACCTTC.

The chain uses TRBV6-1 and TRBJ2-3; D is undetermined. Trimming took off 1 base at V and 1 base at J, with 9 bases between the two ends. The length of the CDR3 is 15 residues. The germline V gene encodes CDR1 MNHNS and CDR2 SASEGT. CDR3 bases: TGTGCCAGCAGTGAAGGGGGATTCCGCACAGATACGCAGTATTTT. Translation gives CASSEGGFRTDTQYF.

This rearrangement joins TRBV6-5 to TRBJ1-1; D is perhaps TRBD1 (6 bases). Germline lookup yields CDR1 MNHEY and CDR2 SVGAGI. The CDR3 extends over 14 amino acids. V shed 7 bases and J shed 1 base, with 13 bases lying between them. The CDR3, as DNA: TGTGCCAGCAAAAGGGGGGTGAGGAACACTGAAGCTTTCTTT. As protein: CASKRGVRNTEAFF.

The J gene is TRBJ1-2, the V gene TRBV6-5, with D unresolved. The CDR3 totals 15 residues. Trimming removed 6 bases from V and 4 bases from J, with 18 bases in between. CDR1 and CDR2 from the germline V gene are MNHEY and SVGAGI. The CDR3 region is CASSRARARLYGYTF. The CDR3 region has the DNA TGTGCCAGCAGCCGCGCCAGAGCCCGCCTCTATGGCTACACCTTC.

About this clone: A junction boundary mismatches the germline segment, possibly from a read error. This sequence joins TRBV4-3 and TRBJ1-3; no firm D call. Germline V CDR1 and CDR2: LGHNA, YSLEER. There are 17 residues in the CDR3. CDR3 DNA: TGCGCCAGCAGCCAAGATGACCACACGCAGCCTGGCAACACCATATATTTT. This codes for CASSQDDHTQPGNTIYF.

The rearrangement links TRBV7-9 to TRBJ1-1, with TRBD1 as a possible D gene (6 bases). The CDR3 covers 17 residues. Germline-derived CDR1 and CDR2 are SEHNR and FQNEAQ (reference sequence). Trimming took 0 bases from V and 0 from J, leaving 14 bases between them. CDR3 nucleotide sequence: TGTGCCAGCAGCTTAGCTACATCACGGGACATGAACACTGAAGCTTTCTTT. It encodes CASSLATSRDMNTEAFF.

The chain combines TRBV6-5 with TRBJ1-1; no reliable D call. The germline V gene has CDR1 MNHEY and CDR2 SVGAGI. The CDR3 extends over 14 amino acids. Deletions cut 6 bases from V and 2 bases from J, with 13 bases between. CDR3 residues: CASSPLDKNTEAFF. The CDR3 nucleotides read TGTGCCAGCAGCCCCCTGGATAAAAACACTGAAGCTTTCTTT.